This is a list of T cell receptor beta chains from one sample in a study of response to subunit inactivated influenza vaccine. From the RT-PCR reads, TCRdb called clonotypes with MiXCR, one entry per CDR3 protein. The sample has roughly 650,000 distinct CDR3 sequences, 13% to 15% seen once. The material sequenced was PBMCs from blood, taken 14 days before vaccination. Source of these receptors: a man aged 50-59 years who received an inactivated influenza vaccine. The CDR3 runs from the conserved cysteine through the conserved F or W. The D gene is left open where the match is weak. Where a row states a size, it is once, few, many or the class of an expanded clone; other rows omit it.

v_gene	abundance	j_gene	d_gene	CDR3aa	CDR3nt
TRBV7-8	.	TRBJ2-1	TRBD2	CASSTRTSGGGEFF	TGTGCCAGCAGCACCCGGACTAGCGGGGGGGGGGAGTTCTTC
TRBV6-1	few	TRBJ2-3	.	CARTFIRDIPTDTQYF	TGTGCCAGAACTTTCATCCGGGACATACCCACAGATACGCAGTATTTT
TRBV6-2/TRBV6-3	.	TRBJ2-7	.	CASKPRSRSYEQYF	TGTGCCAGCAAACCAAGAAGTAGGTCCTACGAGCAGTACTTC
TRBV27	few	TRBJ1-5	.	CASSLSGGSSNQPQHF	TGTGCCAGCAGTTTATCTGGGGGTAGTAGCAATCAGCCCCAGCATTTT
TRBV5-1	few	TRBJ1-1	.	CASRAESRASYTEAFF	TGCGCCAGCAGGGCGGAAAGCAGGGCCAGCTACACTGAAGCTTTCTTT
TRBV27	few	TRBJ1-2	TRBD1	CASRSTGGGGYTF	TGTGCCAGCAGGTCGACAGGGGGCGGTGGCTACACCTTC
TRBV30	few	TRBJ2-2	.	CAWSFGSGTGELFF	TGTGCCTGGAGTTTTGGGTCCGGGACCGGGGAGCTGTTTTTT
TRBV12-3/TRBV12-4	many	TRBJ2-3	.	CASAMETVWEDTQYF	TGTGCCAGCGCTATGGAGACAGTTTGGGAAGATACGCAGTATTTT
TRBV9	few	TRBJ2-2	.	CASSVLRDSGTPGELFF	TGTGCCAGCAGCGTCCTCCGCGACTCAGGTACACCCGGGGAGCTGTTTTTT
TRBV7-2	.	TRBJ2-1	TRBD2	CASNPGLAANEQFF	TGTGCCAGCAACCCGGGACTAGCCGCCAATGAGCAGTTCTTC
TRBV7-2	few	TRBJ2-2	TRBD2	CASRGGTYTGELFF	TGTGCCAGCCGGGGAGGGACTTACACCGGGGAGCTGTTTTTT
TRBV6-5	many	TRBJ2-7	TRBD1	CASSILGTASSYEQYF	TGTGCCAGCAGTATCCTCGGGACAGCAAGCTCCTACGAGCAGTACTTC
TRBV28	few	TRBJ2-7	TRBD2	CASSLGLAIYEQYF	TGTGCCAGCAGTTTAGGACTAGCGATCTACGAGCAGTACTTC
TRBV4-1	many	TRBJ2-3	TRBD1	CASSQDRGLGTDTQYF	TGCGCCAGCAGCCAAGACAGGGGGCTGGGCACAGATACGCAGTATTTT
TRBV7-2	many	TRBJ2-1	TRBD2	CASSLGAGGFYNEQFF	TGTGCCAGCAGCTTAGGGGCGGGGGGCTTCTACAATGAGCAGTTCTTC
TRBV6-1	.	TRBJ2-1	.	CASSQLRSQNNEQFF	TGTGCCAGCAGCCAACTCCGGTCTCAAAACAATGAGCAGTTCTTC
TRBV28	.	TRBJ2-7	.	CASSRAPKQYF	TGTGCCAGCAGTCGAGCACCCAAGCAGTACTTC
TRBV15	.	TRBJ2-2	.	CATRGPASWTQNTGELFF	TGTGCCACCAGAGGACCCGCCAGCTGGACTCAGAACACCGGGGAGCTGTTTTTT
TRBV7-2	few	TRBJ2-1	.	CASSPALGSGSYNEQFF	TGTGCCAGCAGCCCCGCCTTAGGCAGCGGCTCCTACAATGAGCAGTTCTTC
TRBV5-1	many	TRBJ2-5	TRBD1	CASSTRTGAETQYF	TGCGCCAGCAGCACCCGGACAGGGGCAGAGACCCAGTACTTC
TRBV29-1	few	TRBJ1-2	.	CSVVGGGEGYTF	TGCAGCGTTGTCGGTGGGGGTGAGGGCTACACCTTC
TRBV15	.	TRBJ2-7	.	CATSRDPNQGGEQYF	TGTGCCACCAGCAGAGACCCTAATCAGGGCGGCGAGCAGTACTTC
TRBV28	few	TRBJ1-5	.	CASSPVLGRGNQPQHF	TGTGCCAGCAGTCCTGTCCTGGGCAGGGGAAATCAGCCCCAGCATTTT
TRBV28	few	TRBJ2-5	.	CASRGREETQYF	TGTGCCAGCCGGGGGAGAGAAGAGACCCAGTACTTC
TRBV20-1	.	TRBJ2-3	.	CSARDLGRETDTQYF	TGCAGTGCTAGAGATCTTGGTAGGGAGACAGATACGCAGTATTTT
TRBV21-1	.	TRBJ2-5	.	CASSLPGQGKQETQYF	TGTGCCAGCAGTTTACCTGGACAGGGTAAACAAGAGACCCAGTACTTC
TRBV5-1	.	TRBJ2-6	.	CASSTDRGIPGANVLTF	TGCGCCAGCAGCACCGATCGGGGAATACCTGGGGCCAACGTCCTGACTTTC
TRBV20-1	.	TRBJ2-1	.	CSADRGPNEQFF	TGCAGTGCCGACCGGGGGCCCAATGAGCAGTTCTTC
TRBV12-3/TRBV12-4	many	TRBJ2-3	TRBD1	CASSLGDRDSDTQYF	TGTGCCAGCAGTTTAGGGGACAGGGACTCAGATACGCAGTATTTT
TRBV28	.	TRBJ2-7	TRBD1	CASSFREGQRIYEQYF	TGTGCCAGCAGTTTCCGTGAGGGACAGAGAATCTACGAGCAGTACTTC
TRBV5-6	few	TRBJ1-5	.	CASSQKGVNQPQHF	TGTGCCAGCAGCCAAAAGGGGGTAAATCAGCCCCAGCATTTT
TRBV3-1	.	TRBJ2-5	TRBD1	CASSRRPGQGSQETQYF	TGTGCCAGCAGCCGTCGGCCGGGACAGGGGTCCCAAGAGACCCAGTACTTC